These 20 T cell receptor beta chains were sequenced from one sample in a study of shared clonotypes between healthy human individuals. The method was immunoSEQ multiplex PCR; TCRdb's version includes in-frame clones alone and lacks a portion of them. The sample carries roughly 2,500,000 clones, 90% to 95% recorded once. Sample: naive CD4+ T cells from PBMCs. Subset here: CD45RA+ positively selected. Receptors were obtained from a man aged 18 to 29 in good health. Some clones in this sample may be carry-over from other donors' samples.

The chain carries TRBV28 and TRBJ2-7; 8 bases are shared with TRBD1. Germline CDR1 MDHEN, CDR2 SYDVKM. The CDR3 runs 13 residues. The junction had 5 bases not matched to a gene; V was cut back by 3 bases and J by 7 bases. The CDR3 loop reads CASSFQGAKEQYF. The DNA of the CDR3 is TGTGCCAGCAGTTTCCAGGGGGCGAAAGAGCAGTACTTC.

The chain carries TRBV5-6 and TRBJ2-2, with D hard to call. Trimming stripped 0 bases from V and 3 bases from J, with 3 bases between. There are 13 residues in the CDR3. Germline CDR1 and CDR2: SGHDT and YYEEEE. CDR3 bases: TGTGCCAGCAGCTTGGTGTACACCGGGGAGCTGTTTTTT. It yields the protein CASSLVYTGELFF. The complete variable domain, with remaining parts taken from reference TRBV5-6 and TRBJ2-2, reads DAGVTQSPTHLIKTRGQQVTLRCSPKSGHDTVSWYQQALGQGPQFIFQYYEEEERQRGNFPDRFSGHQFPNYSSELNVNALLLGDSALYLCASSLVYTGELFFGEGSRLTVL.

This chain joins TRBV30 and TRBJ2-7; D is undetermined. This CDR3 has 14 amino acids. V lost 8 bases, J lost 2 bases, and 19 bases lay in between. Germline values: CDR1 GTSNPN, CDR2 SVGIG (reference sequence). For the CDR3, the DNA is TGTGCCGGCATTCCGGACGGTGAGACCTACGAGCAGTACTTC. This translates into CAGIPDGETYEQYF.

The chain joins TRBV2 to TRBJ2-2, with 9 positions matching TRBD1. V lost 6 bases to trimming and J lost 2 bases; unmatched junction nucleotides: 4. Germline CDR1 SNHLY, CDR2 FYNNEI. The CDR3 length is 15 residues. CDR3 in amino acids: CASSMTGGNTGELFF. CDR3 in DNA: TGTGCCAGCAGCATGACAGGGGGTAACACCGGGGAGCTGTTTTTT.

The chain couples TRBV7-6 to TRBJ2-1; the D gene could be TRBD1 or TRBD2 (6 bases each). The CDR3 totals 15 residues. Germline assignment: CDR1 SGHVS and CDR2 FNYEAQ. V was trimmed by 1 base and J by 8 bases, leaving 15 bases between them. The CDR3 region has the DNA TGTGCCAGCAGCTTAGACGGGGGCCTACGCGATGAGCAGTTCTTC. The encoded protein is CASSLDGGLRDEQFF.

The chain employs TRBV28 and TRBJ1-5, with 9 bases lining up with TRBD1. In germline, CDR1 is MDHEN, CDR2 SYDVKM. The CDR3 spans 18 residues. J gave up 0 bases and V 6 bases, and 12 bases lay outside the gene matches. The CDR3 bases are TGTGCCAGCAGCCCCGGACAGGGGAGCATACATAGCAATCAGCCCCAGCATTTT. It codes for CASSPGQGSIHSNQPQHF.

The V and J genes are TRBV18 and TRBJ2-7; TRBD1 aligns across 10 bases. V shed 3 bases and J 6 bases; nucleotides not matched to a gene: 14. In germline, CDR1 is KGHSH, CDR2 LQKENI. The CDR3 has 17 amino acids. This CDR3 reads CASSPRSGTGALIEQYF. The CDR3 coding sequence is TGTGCCAGCTCACCTCGATCGGGGACAGGGGCGCTTATCGAGCAGTACTTC. Full variable domain (outside the CDR3, taken from reference TRBV18 and TRBJ2-7): NAGVMQNPRHLVRRRGQEARLRCSPMKGHSHVYWYRQLPEEGLKFMVYLQKENIIDESGMPKERFSAEFPKEGPSILRIQQVVRGDSAAYFCASSPRSGTGALIEQYFGPGTRLTVT.

This clone came up once. The rearrangement joins TRBV7-2 to TRBJ1-5, with 7 bases matching TRBD1. Germline values: CDR1 SGHTA, CDR2 FQGNSA. Trimming took 3 bases from V and 3 from J; bases not matched to a gene: 2. This CDR3 comprises 14 residues. CDR3 residues: CASSLGQPNQPQHF. The CDR3 nucleotides read TGTGCCAGCAGCTTGGGACAGCCCAATCAGCCCCAGCATTTT.

The V gene is TRBV29-1, the J gene TRBJ2-3; the D gene is possibly TRBD1 (7 bases). Germline assignment: CDR1 SQVTM and CDR2 ANQGSEA. Trimming shortened V by 1 base and J by 3 bases, and 14 bases separated the two germline ends. The CDR3 totals 15 residues. The CDR3 bases are TGCAGCGTTGAAGGTGGCGCAGGGGGGACAGATACGCAGTATTTT. Encoded protein: CSVEGGAGGTDTQYF.

The DNA for the CDR3 is TGCGCCAGCAGTATCAGGACAGGGTTAGAGACCCAGTACTTC. Encoded protein: CASSIRTGLETQYF. This chain joins TRBV5-1 and TRBJ2-5; 8 bases match TRBD1. The CDR3 runs to 14 residues. V dropped 5 bases and J dropped 4; count of bases not matched to a gene: 7. Germline values: CDR1 SGHRS, CDR2 YFSETQ.

The genes are TRBV6-1 and TRBJ2-1; TRBD2 agrees at 14 bases. Germline trimming cut 10 bases from V and 9 bases from J; bases unmatched to any gene: 8. Germline V lookup: CDR1 MNHNS, CDR2 SASEGT. CDR3 size: 14 residues. The CDR3 region is CAMRTSGRLVEQFF. The CDR3 nucleotides read TGTGCCATGCGGACTAGCGGGAGGTTGGTTGAGCAGTTCTTC.

This chain links TRBV7-9 with TRBJ2-1; maybe TRBD2 (6 bases). Germline-derived CDR1 and CDR2 are SEHNR and FQNEAQ (reference sequence). This CDR3 has 18 residues. The ends were cut back, 4 bases at V and 4 bases at J, with 23 bases in the middle. CDR3 in amino acids: CASSSYPQTRRDYNEQFF. The CDR3 bases are TGTGCCAGCAGCTCATATCCACAGACTAGGCGGGATTACAATGAGCAGTTCTTC.

Details on this clone: The same CDR3 arises from other DNA sequences in this sample as well. The chain employs TRBV9 and TRBJ2-2; D gene uncertain. Germline lookup yields CDR1 SGDLS and CDR2 YYNGEE. Trimming removed 2 bases from V and 2 bases from J, with 7 bases in between. This CDR3 contains 14 residues. The DNA for the CDR3 is TGTGCCAGCAGCGTGGAGACCAACACCGGGGAGCTGTTTTTT. This translates into CASSVETNTGELFF.

The chain joins TRBV6-1 to TRBJ2-1; 9 positions agree with TRBD2. With 4 bases clipped from V and 4 bases from J, the junction kept 2 bases outside the gene matches. Germline assignment: CDR1 MNHNS and CDR2 SASEGT. The CDR3 totals 14 residues. CDR3: CASSALAGYNEQFF. The CDR3 bases are TGTGCCAGCAGTGCGCTAGCGGGATACAATGAGCAGTTCTTC.

The chain has TRBV7-3 and TRBJ2-2; 10 nucleotides line up with TRBD2. The CDR3 is 17 amino acids. With 3 bases clipped from V and 4 bases from J, the junction kept 8 bases outside the gene matches. Germline CDR1 reads SGHTA; CDR2 reads FQGTGA. The CDR3, as DNA: TGTGCCAGCAGCTTGTTCGGGACTAGCGTTAGCACCGGGGAGCTGTTTTTT. This codes for CASSLFGTSVSTGELFF.

V usage is TRBV15 and J usage is TRBJ1-2, with 8 bases aligning to TRBD1. V was clipped by 1 base and J by 8 bases; unmatched bases: 6. The CDR3 sequence is 14 residues long. Germline V lookup: CDR1 LNHNV, CDR2 YYDKDF (reference sequence). The CDR3 coding sequence is TGTGCCACCAGCAGAGCGCAGGGGGCGGGCGGCTACACCTTC. It specifies CATSRAQGAGGYTF.

The gene calls are TRBV15 and TRBJ1-4; 8 bases match TRBD1. Germline CDR1 LNHNV, CDR2 YYDKDF (reference sequence). The CDR3 loop spans 16 amino acids. After removal of 0 bases from V and 6 bases from J, the junction contained 6 bases not matched to a gene. The CDR3 protein is CATSRDRDRWDEKLFF. The DNA for the CDR3 is TGTGCCACCAGCAGAGATCGGGACAGGTGGGATGAAAAACTGTTTTTT.

The rearrangement uses TRBV6-6 and TRBJ2-7, with 11 nucleotides matching TRBD2. Germline loops: CDR1 MNHNY, CDR2 SVGAGI (reference sequence). The junction had 4 bases not matched to a gene; V was cut back by 6 bases and J by 0 bases. The CDR3 covers 15 residues. For the CDR3, the DNA is TGTGCCAGCAGCCCCGGGACTAGCGGCTCCTACGAGCAGTACTTC. As protein: CASSPGTSGSYEQYF.

The CDR3 nucleotides are TGTGCCAGCAGCGACAGGGGGGATACGCAGTATTTT. The encoded protein is CASSDRGDTQYF. This chain uses TRBV11-3 with TRBJ2-3; TRBD1 matches 9 bases. V shed 5 bases, J shed 6 bases, and the junction held 0 bases outside the gene matches. CDR3 size: 12 residues. Germline V CDR1 and CDR2: SGHNT, YENEEA. Supplemented by reference TRBV11-3 and TRBJ2-3, the full variable domain reads EAGVVQSPRYKIIEKKQPVAFWCNPISGHNTLYWYLQNLGQGPELLIRYENEEAVDDSQLPKDRFSAERLKGVDSTLKIQPAELGDSAVYLCASSDRGDTQYFGPGTRLTVL.

The genes are TRBV7-9 and TRBJ2-1, with 9 bases aligning to TRBD2. CDR3 length: 14 residues. V lost 3 bases to trimming and J lost 6 bases; unmatched junction nucleotides: 3. Germline V CDR1 and CDR2: SEHNR, FQNEAQ (reference sequence). CDR3 region: CASSLREGGNEQFF. In DNA form, the CDR3 reads TGTGCCAGCAGCTTGCGGGAGGGCGGCAATGAGCAGTTCTTC.